These T cell receptor beta chains were read from a single sample in a study of OX40 agonist ivuxolimab in advanced cancers. The data were produced by immunoSEQ multiplex PCR, yet TCRdb's version contains in-frame clones alone and is incomplete. In the table there are about 44,000 clones, roughly nine tenths of which are singletons. This specimen consisted of CD4+ or CD8+ T cells sorted from blood, obtained in a trial of the OX40 agonist ivuxolimab. The receptor source for this set is an adult with an advanced solid tumor such as melanoma, head and neck, liver or kidney cancer. The CDR3 runs from the conserved cysteine through the conserved F or W. The order of the fields is CDR3 protein, CDR3 DNA, V gene, clone size, J gene, D gene. The D gene is left open where the match is weak. Size values are once, few and many counts, or a class for expanded clones, and some rows have none.

CASSQFWYDQPQHF | TGCGCCAGCAGTCAGTTCTGGTATGATCAGCCCCAGCATTTT | TRBV23-1 | NA | TRBJ1-5 | NA
CASSYSNWGPTALTF | TGTGCCAGCAGTTACTCGAACTGGGGCCCGACCGCCCTGACTTTC | TRBV6-6 | NA | TRBJ2-6 | NA
CASSIGGTGELFF | TGTGCCAGTAGTATTGGGGGCACCGGGGAGCTGTTTTTT | TRBV19 | NA | TRBJ2-2 | NA
CASSPMMGATNEKLFF | TGTGCCAGCAGCCCCATGATGGGAGCAACTAATGAAAAACTGTTTTTT | TRBV9 | NA | TRBJ1-4 | NA
CASRSSGSRHEQFF | TGTGCCAGCAGAAGCAGCGGGAGTCGACATGAGCAGTTCTTC | TRBV14 | medium-sized | TRBJ2-1 | TRBD2
CASSLLGGLDEQYF | TGTGCCAGCAGTTTACTGGGAGGGCTCGACGAGCAGTACTTC | TRBV27 | few | TRBJ2-7 | TRBD2
CASSPGVVRVKGQYEQFF | TGTGCCAGCTCACCTGGTGTGGTGAGGGTAAAGGGACAATATGAGCAGTTCTTC | TRBV18 | NA | TRBJ2-1 | NA
CASSLGGHPYF | TGTGCCAGCAGCTTAGGGGGCCACCCCTATTTT | TRBV7-9 | NA | TRBJ2-3 | NA
CASSVSGAGGDEQYF | TGTGCCAGCAGCGTGAGCGGGGCAGGGGGCGACGAGCAGTACTTC | TRBV9 | NA | TRBJ2-7 | NA
CASSLGLAGKGTQYF | TGCGCCAGCAGCCTGGGACTAGCGGGAAAGGGTACGCAGTATTTT | TRBV5-1 | NA | TRBJ2-3 | TRBD2
CASSLSGQGIYEQYF | TGTGCCAGCAGCCTTTCGGGACAGGGTATATACGAGCAGTACTTC | TRBV7-3 | NA | TRBJ2-7 | TRBD1
CASSVGGQGPSGELFF | TGTGCCAGCTCCGTAGGGGGACAGGGGCCCTCGGGGGAGCTGTTTTTT | TRBV9 | NA | TRBJ2-2 | TRBD1
CASSLTVEETQYF | TGTGCCAGCAGTTTAACGGTGGAAGAGACCCAGTACTTC | TRBV27 | NA | TRBJ2-5 | NA
CASSYFLAGAGELFF | TGTGCCAGCAGTTACTTCCTAGCGGGAGCCGGGGAGCTGTTTTTT | TRBV6-6 | once | TRBJ2-2 | TRBD2
CASSLGRSSYEQYF | TGTGCCAGCAGTTTAGGCAGGAGCTCCTACGAGCAGTACTTC | TRBV28 | NA | TRBJ2-7 | NA
CASSLYSGIYNEQFF | TGTGCCAGCAGCTTATATAGCGGAATCTACAATGAGCAGTTCTTC | TRBV7-2 | NA | TRBJ2-1 | NA